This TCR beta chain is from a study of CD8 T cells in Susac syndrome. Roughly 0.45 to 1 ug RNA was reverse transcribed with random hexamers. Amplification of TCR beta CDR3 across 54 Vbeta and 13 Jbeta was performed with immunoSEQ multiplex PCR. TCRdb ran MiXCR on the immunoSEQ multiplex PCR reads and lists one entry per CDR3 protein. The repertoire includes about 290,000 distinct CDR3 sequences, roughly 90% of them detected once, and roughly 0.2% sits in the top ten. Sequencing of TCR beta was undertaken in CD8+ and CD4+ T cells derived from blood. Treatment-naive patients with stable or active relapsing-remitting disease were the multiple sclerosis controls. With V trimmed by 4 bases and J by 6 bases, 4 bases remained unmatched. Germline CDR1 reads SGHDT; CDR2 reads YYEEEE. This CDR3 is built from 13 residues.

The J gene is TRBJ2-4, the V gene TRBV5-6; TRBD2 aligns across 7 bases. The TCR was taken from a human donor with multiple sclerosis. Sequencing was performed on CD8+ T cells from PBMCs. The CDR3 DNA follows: TGTGCCAGCAGCATGGGAGGGAGAAACATTCAGTACTTC. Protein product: CASSMGGRNIQYF.